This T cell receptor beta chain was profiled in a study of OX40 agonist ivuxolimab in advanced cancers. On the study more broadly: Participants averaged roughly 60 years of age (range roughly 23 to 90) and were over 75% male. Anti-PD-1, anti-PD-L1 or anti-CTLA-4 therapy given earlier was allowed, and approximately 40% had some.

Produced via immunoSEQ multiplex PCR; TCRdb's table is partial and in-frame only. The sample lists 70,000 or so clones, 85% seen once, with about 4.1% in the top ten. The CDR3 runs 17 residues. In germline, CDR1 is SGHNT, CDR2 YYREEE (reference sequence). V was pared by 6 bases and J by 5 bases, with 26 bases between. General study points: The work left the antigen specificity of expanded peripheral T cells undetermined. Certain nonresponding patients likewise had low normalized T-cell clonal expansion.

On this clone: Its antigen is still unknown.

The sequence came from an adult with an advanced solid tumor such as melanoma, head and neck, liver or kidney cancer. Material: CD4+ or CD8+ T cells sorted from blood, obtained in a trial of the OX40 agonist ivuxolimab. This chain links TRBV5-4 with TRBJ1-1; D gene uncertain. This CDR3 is CASNSRMAGLSVTEAFF. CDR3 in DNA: TGTGCCAGCAACTCCCGAATGGCGGGGTTGAGTGTAACTGAAGCTTTCTTT.